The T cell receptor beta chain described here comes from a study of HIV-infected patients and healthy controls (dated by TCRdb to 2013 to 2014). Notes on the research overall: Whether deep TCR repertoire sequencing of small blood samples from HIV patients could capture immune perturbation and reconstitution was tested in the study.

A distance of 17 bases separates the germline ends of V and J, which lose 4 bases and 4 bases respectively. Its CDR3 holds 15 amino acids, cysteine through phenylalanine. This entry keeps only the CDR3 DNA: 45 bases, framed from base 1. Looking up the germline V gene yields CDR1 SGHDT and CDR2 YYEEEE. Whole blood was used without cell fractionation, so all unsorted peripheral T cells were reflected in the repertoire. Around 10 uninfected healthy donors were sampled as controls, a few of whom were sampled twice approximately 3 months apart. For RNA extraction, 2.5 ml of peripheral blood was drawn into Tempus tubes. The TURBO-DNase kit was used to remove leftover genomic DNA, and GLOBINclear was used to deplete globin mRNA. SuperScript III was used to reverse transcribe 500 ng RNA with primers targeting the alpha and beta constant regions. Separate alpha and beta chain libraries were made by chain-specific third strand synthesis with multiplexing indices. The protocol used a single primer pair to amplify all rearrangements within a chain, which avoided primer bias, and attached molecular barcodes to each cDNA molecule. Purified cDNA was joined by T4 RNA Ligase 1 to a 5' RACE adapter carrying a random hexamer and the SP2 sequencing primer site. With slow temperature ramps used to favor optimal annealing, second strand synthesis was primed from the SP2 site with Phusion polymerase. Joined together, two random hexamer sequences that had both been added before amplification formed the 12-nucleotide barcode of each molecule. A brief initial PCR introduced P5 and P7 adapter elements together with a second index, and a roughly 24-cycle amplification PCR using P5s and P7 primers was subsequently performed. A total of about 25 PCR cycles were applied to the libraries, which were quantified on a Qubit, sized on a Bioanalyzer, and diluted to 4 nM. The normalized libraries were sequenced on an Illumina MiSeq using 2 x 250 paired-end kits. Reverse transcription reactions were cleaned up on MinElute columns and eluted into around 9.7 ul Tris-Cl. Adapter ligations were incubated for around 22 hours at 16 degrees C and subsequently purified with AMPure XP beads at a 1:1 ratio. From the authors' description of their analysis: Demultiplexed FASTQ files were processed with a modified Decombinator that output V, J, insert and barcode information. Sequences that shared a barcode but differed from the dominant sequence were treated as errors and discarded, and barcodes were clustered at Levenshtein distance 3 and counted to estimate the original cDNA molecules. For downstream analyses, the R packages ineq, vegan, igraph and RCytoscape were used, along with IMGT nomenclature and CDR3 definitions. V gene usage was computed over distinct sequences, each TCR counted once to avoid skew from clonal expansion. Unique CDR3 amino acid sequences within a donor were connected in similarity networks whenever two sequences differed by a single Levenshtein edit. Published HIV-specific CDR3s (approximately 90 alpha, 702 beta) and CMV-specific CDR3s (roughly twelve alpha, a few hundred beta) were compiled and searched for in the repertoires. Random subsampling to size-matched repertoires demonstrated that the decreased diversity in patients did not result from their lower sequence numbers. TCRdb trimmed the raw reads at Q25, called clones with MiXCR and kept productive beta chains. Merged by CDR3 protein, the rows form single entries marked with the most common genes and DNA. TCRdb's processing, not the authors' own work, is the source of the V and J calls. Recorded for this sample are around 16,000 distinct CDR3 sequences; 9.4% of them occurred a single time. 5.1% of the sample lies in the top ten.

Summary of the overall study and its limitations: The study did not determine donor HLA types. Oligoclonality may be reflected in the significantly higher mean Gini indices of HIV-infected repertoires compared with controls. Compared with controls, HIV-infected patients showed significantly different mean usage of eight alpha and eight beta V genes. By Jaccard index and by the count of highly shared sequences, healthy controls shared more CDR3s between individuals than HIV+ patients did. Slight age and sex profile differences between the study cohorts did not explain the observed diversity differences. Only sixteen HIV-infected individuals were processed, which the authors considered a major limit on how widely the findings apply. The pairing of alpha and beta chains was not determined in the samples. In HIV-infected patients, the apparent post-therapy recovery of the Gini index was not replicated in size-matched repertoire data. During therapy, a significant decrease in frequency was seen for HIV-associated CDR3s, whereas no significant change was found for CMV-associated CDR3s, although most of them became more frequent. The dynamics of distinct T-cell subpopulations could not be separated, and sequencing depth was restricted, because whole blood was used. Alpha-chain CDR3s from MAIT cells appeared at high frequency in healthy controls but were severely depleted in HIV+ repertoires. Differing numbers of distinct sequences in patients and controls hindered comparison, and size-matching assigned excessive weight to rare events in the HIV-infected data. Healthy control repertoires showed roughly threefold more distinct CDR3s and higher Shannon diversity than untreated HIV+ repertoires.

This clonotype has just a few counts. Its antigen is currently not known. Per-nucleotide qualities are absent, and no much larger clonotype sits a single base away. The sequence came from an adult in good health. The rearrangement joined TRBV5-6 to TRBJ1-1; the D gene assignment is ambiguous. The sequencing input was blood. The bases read TGTGCCAGCAGCCAGGACCCACGGAGGGCCACTGAAGCTTTCTTT. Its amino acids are CASSQDPRRATEAFF.